The present TCR beta chain was sequenced within a study of shared clonotypes between healthy human individuals (dated by TCRdb to the early 2020s). General notes on the study: Three men and a couple of women, aged 18 to 49 years, made up the cohort. The study deeply sequenced blood TCR repertoires of five healthy adults to estimate repertoire size and the extent of clonotype sharing between individuals. Libraries were prepared and TCR repertoires were sequenced by different laboratories using diverse techniques, in order to increase sequencing depth and limit assay-specific biases. Leukapheresis yielded between about 0.85 and 9 billion PBMCs per donor. Broad study findings and their caveats: Pairwise subsampling led to the expectation that sequencing depth would affect the degree of clonotype sharing among donors. Because the study included only a small number of donors, the genetic and exposure-history diversity represented was limited. Sampling was restricted to blood, and TCR repertoires in tissues likely differ from the TCR repertoires found in blood.

Healthy HIV-negative adults with no recently reported acute infections or vaccinations were included as donors. All donors were Caucasian adults living in Nashville, Tennessee, USA. In the unsorted samples, some 94 million PBMCs were counted, and genomic DNA was extracted using the QIAamp DNA Blood Mini kit. Blood was obtained by leukapheresis, after which PBMCs were separated by Ficoll-Histopaque density gradient centrifugation and cryopreserved in liquid nitrogen vapor phase. Inclusive of the bounding cysteine and phenylalanine, the CDR3 is 14 residues long. Solely the CDR3 DNA is kept, with 42 bases framed from the first base. CDR1 and CDR2 (SGHAT, FQDESV) derive from the germline V gene (reference sequence). Trimmed from V: 5 bases; trimmed from J: 9 bases; junction bases lacking a gene match: 13. This clone was counted a single time. It lacks a known antigen. Per-base qualities were not stored, and no clone one base away is much larger.

Using the deep immunoSEQ assay, multiplex PCR amplified TCR CDR3 regions from genomic DNA. For each cell subset, the extracted genomic DNA was distributed evenly across all wells of several immunoSEQ 96-well plates, and each plate served as one replicate. For unsorted PBMC, roughly 330 ng of genomic DNA, equivalent to approximately 30,000 T cell genomes, went into each replicate PCR. Unsorted PBMC genomic DNA was sequenced across ten immunoSEQ deep assay plates. Purified libraries were measured with a Qubit 3.0 fluorometer, size-checked on a Bioanalyzer 2100, and measured again with the KAPA Library Quantification kit. Every immunoSEQ 96-well plate was sequenced on a dedicated single-read 150-cycle Illumina NextSeq 550 flow cell. Per the authors' processing: Because the immunoSEQ output included only junctional sequences and no quality scores, the filtering could not be the same as the filtering used for full-length reads. Sequences were annotated with PyIR, a Python wrapper for IgBLAST v1.9, using IMGT germline references to assign V/J genes and CDR3. Reads with weak V/J assignments (E-value above 1e-6), missing CDR3, stop codons, out-of-frame junctions, or ambiguous translated residues were removed. A V3J clonotype was defined by an identical inferred V gene, J gene, and CDR3 amino acid sequence. Percentage overlap between repertoires was calculated by dividing the number of shared unique clonotypes by the size of the smaller repertoire. Richness of each repertoire was evaluated using RTK rarefaction, the Chao1 estimator, and Recon v2.1 estimates of unobserved clonotypes. TCRdb limited this immuneACCESS table to in-frame rearrangements with V and J called. A share of clones is missing; checked studies link under half to unresolved V genes, and the rest is unexplained. Clonal size and the V and J genes are those of that table, whereas D and trimming came from the DNA. For this sample the table gives about 490,000 clones, of which 75% to 85% were detected only once. The ten largest clonotypes hold 10% to 15% of the sample.

The sequencing input was PBMCs. This receptor chain uses TRBV11-1 and TRBJ2-7, and 7 bases in between align with TRBD2. The TCR sequence derives from a woman aged 40 to 49 in good health. Some clones in this sample may be carry-over from other donors' samples. CDR3 loop: CASSPGLGGGVQYF. The base sequence is TGTGCCAGCAGCCCAGGACTGGGGGGGGGAGTGCAGTACTTC.